This T cell receptor beta chain appears in the sequencing data of a study of naive and memory T cell subsets (dated by TCRdb to 2016 to 2017). The study in broad terms: According to the figure summarizing the samples, there were around ten blood donors, 7 tuberculin skin test biopsies and 3 saline control biopsies. Usually PCR2 was run as a SYBR Green qPCR and stopped at a set threshold, although low-input samples could use end-point PCR (approximately 6 cycles) instead. Overall study outcomes, separate from this receptor: The RNA-based method was acknowledged to be potentially sensitive to changes in TCR transcripts with T cell activation and differentiation.

This clonotype was counted at least ten times. This receptor's antigen is unknown. Base quality data are lacking; no much larger clone is found one base away. The study described a robust, sensitive protocol for amplifying, sequencing and analyzing TCRs, using 3' ligation of a UMI-containing oligonucleotide to TCR cDNA. For whole blood analysis, 2.5 to 3 ml of peripheral blood was collected from healthy adult volunteers into Tempus tubes, and RNA was extracted following the manufacturer's instructions. Before reverse transcription, total RNA that had not been cell sorted was treated with RQ1 DNase, with a target input of about 1 to 1,100 ng. Skin biopsy and whole blood libraries were made to test pipeline robustness in samples where T cells form a minority population. Library method: 5' RACE. Four rounds of PCR, run with the SP2 primer together with nested alpha and beta constant region primers, were used to amplify the ligated cDNA. For the blood and skin samples, reverse transcription of TCR RNA was done with SuperScript IV along with alpha and beta constant region primers. An oligonucleotide carrying the Illumina SP2 primer and a UMI was ligated to the cDNA 3' end using T4 RNA ligase 1. The 12-nucleotide UMI consisted of two random hexamers with an eight-base spacer between the hexamers to prevent hairpin formation. From the second PCR onward, TCR alpha and beta chain libraries were processed separately, and dual indexing was applied for multiplexing. After pooling, the indexed libraries were analyzed by capillary electrophoresis and sequenced on either an Illumina MiSeq or NextSeq. PhiX DNA at about 4.5-7% was added to the libraries to raise base diversity and improve cluster recognition. The original pipeline was this. Demultiplexor extracted UMIs from read 2, combined them with read 1 TCR sequence, and split reads by sample indices. Decombinator identified V and J genes and V-J junctions, assigning each TCR a five-part identifier including V and J deletions. Collapsinator used UMIs to correct sequencing errors and PCR amplification heterogeneity, producing a UMI-based abundance for each TCR. Identifiers were converted to nucleotide sequence by CDR3Translator and translated to amino acids, and CDR3 regions were extracted on the basis of terminal motifs. After normalization to the amount of input RNA, error-corrected alpha and beta TCR counts from blood and skin were compared. The public reads were quality trimmed at Q25 with fastp and then assembled into clones with MiXCR by TCRdb, keeping productive beta chains. Each entry merges the rows of one CDR3 protein and shows their most common DNA and genes. The V and J calls reflect TCRdb's pipeline rather than the authors' work. Recorded for this sample are 50,000 to 65,000 distinct CDR3 sequences; roughly 7.5% of them occurred a single time. The leading ten clones occupy roughly 9.8% of the sample.

The TCR comes from a female donor in good health.

For the CDR3, the sequence is CASKSVAGRSYEQYF. The DNA sequence is as follows: TGTGCCAGCAAGTCGGTAGCGGGACGCTCCTACGAGCAGTACTTC. The sequence joins TRBV28 to TRBJ2-7; 8 junctional bases match TRBD2. Inclusive of the bounding cysteine and phenylalanine, the CDR3 is 15 residues long. This entry keeps only the CDR3 DNA: 45 bases, framed from base 1. The germline V gene gives CDR1 as MDHEN and CDR2 as SYDVKM. Trimming leaves V shorter by 7 bases and J shorter by 0 bases, with the junction holding 8 bases beyond the gene matches. The variable domain in full, with residues beyond the CDR3 obtained from the reference TRBV28 and TRBJ2-7 genes, is DVKVTQSSRYLVKRTGEKVFLECVQDMDHENMFWYRQDPGLGLRLIYFSYDVKMKEKGDIPEGYSVSREKKERFSLILESASTNQTSMYLCASKSVAGRSYEQYFGPGTRLTVT.